This T cell receptor beta chain was identified in a study of T cells in Graves' hyperthyroidism and ophthalmopathy. Study as a whole: Before treatment of any kind, peripheral blood was taken at initial diagnosis. General observations from the study: Most thyroid clonotypes that were expanded above 0.001 also turned up in blood.

This clonotype was counted at least ten times. Its antigen is as yet unknown. TCR beta CDR3 region amplification was performed from RNA transcripts. The HTBI primer set was used in a first-round RT-PCR of the TCR CDR3. TCRdb re-analysed the multiplex PCR reads in MiXCR, keeping a single row per CDR3 protein. The sample holds a few hundred thousand distinct CDR3 sequences; roughly 15% are singletons and the top ten take about an eighth. Orbital computed tomography and thyroid ultrasound, together with serum TRAb and thyroxine and clinical symptoms, were used for diagnoses. The PBMCs studied were ones that came from approximately 9.9 ml fresh peripheral blood. Germline values: CDR1 SNHLY, CDR2 FYNNEI. CDR3 length: 16 amino acids. J gave up 8 bases and V 10 bases, and 16 bases lay outside the gene matches.

The genes are TRBV2 and TRBJ2-1; TRBD2 matches at 11 bases. The sample taken for sequencing was blood. The TCR originated in a woman aged 40-49 years with Graves' hyperthyroidism that later progressed to Graves' ophthalmopathy. DNA of the CDR3: TGTGCCAAATTTATAGCGGGAGGGATCAATATGGATGAGCAGTTCTTC. Translation gives CAKFIAGGINMDEQFF.